The T cell receptor beta chain described here comes from a study of shared clonotypes between healthy human individuals (dated by TCRdb to about 2020). Concerning the study at large: A few men and two women, aged 18 to 49 years, made up the cohort. For each donor, CD4 naive and CD4 memory were each given three plates, CD8 naive was given two plates, and CD8 memory was given one plate. To estimate repertoire size and how much clonotype sharing occurs between individuals, the study deeply sequenced the blood TCR repertoires of five healthy adults. Different laboratories and diverse techniques were used to prepare libraries and sequence TCR repertoires, to increase sequencing depth and limit assay-specific biases. Between about 0.8 and 9.5 billion PBMCs per donor were obtained by leukapheresis.

As to this clone: It has no known antigen specificity. Qualities for individual bases were not recorded, and no much larger clone is one base off. Other DNA sequences in this specimen translate into the identical CDR3.

Overall results and qualifications from the work: Only blood was sampled, and tissue TCR repertoires likely differ from those in blood. Approximately 5% of naive CD4, 3% to 4% of naive CD8, 2.3% of memory CD4, and about 0.4% of memory CD8 clonotypes were shared across several donors. Because the study included only a small number of donors, the genetic and exposure-history diversity represented was limited. Rarefaction of sorted-subset datasets indicated incomplete sequencing despite the large sequencing depth. Compared with non-shared clonotypes, the clonotypes found in all four sorted-subset donors had higher generation probabilities. Based on pairwise subsampling, the degree of clonotype sharing among donors was expected to be affected by sequencing depth. Estimated clonotype richness was generally larger for naive than for memory subsets.

CD8 naive samples were CD45RO-negative cells positively selected for CCR7, giving a CD45RA+CCR7+ population that excluded TemRA cells. Healthy HIV-negative adults with no recently reported acute infections or vaccinations were included as donors. Only Caucasian adults living in Nashville, Tennessee, USA were represented among the donors. After blood collection by leukapheresis, PBMCs were isolated using Ficoll-Histopaque density gradient centrifugation and then cryopreserved in the vapor phase of liquid nitrogen. Analytical flow cytometry was used to check the purity and quantity of each magnetically sorted T cell population. Genomic DNA was isolated from every sorted fraction and measured by UV absorbance on a Nanodrop 2000c. Using the deep immunoSEQ assay, TCR CDR3 regions were amplified from genomic DNA by multiplex PCR. For each cell subset, the extracted genomic DNA was distributed evenly across all wells of several immunoSEQ 96-well plates, and each plate served as one replicate. For sorted subsets, 150 to 250 ng genomic DNA, equal to 25,000 to 35,000 T cell genomes, was loaded into each replicate PCR. Purified libraries were measured with a Qubit 3.0 fluorometer, size-checked on a Bioanalyzer 2100, and measured again with the KAPA Library Quantification kit. Every immunoSEQ 96-well plate was sequenced on a dedicated single-read 150-cycle Illumina NextSeq 550 flow cell. Per the original workflow: Because the immunoSEQ output held only junctional sequences and lacked quality scores, the filtering could not match the filtering applied to full-length reads. Sequences were annotated with PyIR, a Python wrapper for IgBLAST v1.9, using IMGT germline references to assign V/J genes and CDR3. Reads were removed for weak V/J assignments (E-value above 1e-6), missing CDR3, stop codons, out-of-frame junctions, or ambiguous translated residues. V3J clonotypes were defined as sequences sharing an identical inferred V gene, J gene, and CDR3 amino acid sequence. The percentage overlap between two repertoires was calculated by dividing the number of shared unique clonotypes by the size of the smaller repertoire. Richness of each repertoire was evaluated using RTK rarefaction, the Chao1 estimator, and Recon v2.1 estimates of unobserved clonotypes. OLGA was used to compute generation probabilities for all TCRbeta clonotypes that the gDNA method yielded from four donors. Here the immuneACCESS table is served through TCRdb, limited to in-frame sequences with V and J called. Missing clones are a known gap in these copies; in checked studies unresolved V genes cover under half, and the rest lacks a known reason. V and J calls plus clone size are reproduced from that table; the DNA served to infer D and trimming. This sample holds around 2.1 million clones; under 95% were observed only once. The top ten clonotypes cover roughly 1.7% of the sample.

CDR1 SGDLS and CDR2 YYNGEE are derived from the germline V gene. The trim is 0 bases for V and 5 bases for J, with a gap of 5 bases between the germline ends. Reading from cysteine to phenylalanine, the CDR3 counts 12 amino acids. Only the CDR3 portion is preserved as DNA: 36 bases, with reading frame beginning at the first base. Material: naive CD8+ T cells from PBMCs. What this sample's cell subset or site label stands for: CD45RA+CCR7+. The sequence derives from a man between 18 and 29 years old in good health. Some clones in this sample may be carry-over from other donors' samples. The V and J segments used are TRBV9 and TRBJ2-5; the D gene is unclear. Here is the DNA: TGTGCCAGCAGCGTAGACGGGGAGACCCAGTACTTC. This sequence encodes CASSVDGETQYF.